This T cell receptor beta chain was identified during a study of shared clonotypes between healthy human individuals (dated by TCRdb to 2019 to 2021). Looking at the study overall: The cohort comprised two women and a few men aged 18 to 49 years. To estimate repertoire size and how much clonotypes are shared between individuals, the study performed deep sequencing of blood TCR repertoires from a handful of healthy adults. Leukapheresis yielded between about 0.94 and 10 billion PBMCs per donor. For each donor, CD4 naive and CD4 memory were each run on three plates, CD8 naive on two plates, and CD8 memory on one plate. Different laboratories and diverse techniques were used to prepare libraries and sequence TCR repertoires, to increase sequencing depth and limit assay-specific biases. Findings and caveats that apply to the study as a whole: Sampling was restricted to blood, and TCR repertoires in tissues likely differ from the TCR repertoires found in blood. Larger estimated clonotype richness was generally found for naive subsets than for memory subsets. Rarefaction of sorted-subset datasets indicated incomplete sequencing despite the large sequencing depth. Because the study included only a small number of donors, the genetic and exposure-history diversity represented was limited. Compared with non-shared clonotypes, the clonotypes found in all four sorted-subset donors had higher generation probabilities. When four donors were compared, the shared fraction of clonotypes was around 5% for naive CD4, 3% to 4% for naive CD8, 2% to 2.5% for memory CD4, and 0.3% to 0.5% for memory CD8. Pairwise subsampling led to the expectation that sequencing depth would affect the degree of clonotype sharing among donors.

TCR CDR3 regions were amplified from genomic DNA by multiplex PCR using the deep immunoSEQ assay. For each cell subset, the extracted genomic DNA was distributed evenly across all wells of several immunoSEQ 96-well plates, and each plate served as one replicate. For sorted subsets, around 0.2 ug genomic DNA, equal to 30,000 to 35,000 T cell genomes, was loaded into each replicate PCR. The purified libraries were quantified using a Qubit 3.0 fluorometer, sized with a Bioanalyzer 2100, and then quantified again using the KAPA Library Quantification kit. Every immunoSEQ 96-well plate was sequenced on a dedicated single-read 150-cycle Illumina NextSeq 550 flow cell. On the authors' methods: The immunoSEQ output contained only junctional sequences without quality scores, so filtering could not match that applied to full-length reads. Sequences were annotated with PyIR, a Python wrapper for IgBLAST v1.9, and V/J genes and CDR3 were assigned using IMGT germline references. Reads were filtered out if the reads had weak V/J assignments (E-value above 1e-6), no CDR3, stop codons, out-of-frame junctions, or ambiguous translated residues. A V3J clonotype was defined by an identical inferred V gene, J gene, and CDR3 amino acid sequence. To compute the percentage overlap between repertoires, the number of shared unique clonotypes was divided by the size of the smaller repertoire. Repertoire richness was assessed with RTK rarefaction, the Chao1 estimator, and Recon v2.1 estimates of unobserved clonotypes. Generation probabilities for all TCRbeta clonotypes obtained by the gDNA method from a handful of donors were computed using OLGA. In its TCRdb copy, this immuneACCESS table keeps in-frame sequences only and misses some clones. Where compared with another copy, unresolved V genes explain less than half of these, and the others have no known cause. That table supplies the V and J calls and clone size; D and trimming were determined from the DNA. This sample comprises about 2,500,000 clones, roughly nine tenths of them detected only once. The top ten hold 0.13% to 0.15% of the sample.

The donors were healthy, HIV-negative adults who had no recently reported acute infections or vaccinations. Every donor was a Caucasian adult living in Nashville, Tennessee, USA. CD4+ T cells were enriched through magnetic negative selection, after which naive cells were positively selected on CD45RA and the remaining negative fraction served as the memory subset. Blood was obtained by leukapheresis, after which PBMCs were separated by Ficoll-Histopaque density gradient centrifugation and cryopreserved in liquid nitrogen vapor phase. Purity and quantity of every magnetically sorted T cell population were checked by analytical flow cytometry. Each sorted fraction had its genomic DNA isolated and then quantified by UV absorbance on a Nanodrop 2000c. On this clone: Its antigen target is currently unknown. No base quality information exists; no much larger clone differs at one position.

The CDR3 runs 11 amino acids, cysteine and phenylalanine included. Only CDR3 DNA remains: 33 bases, in frame from the first base. Based on the germline V gene (reference sequence), the CDR1 and CDR2 sequences are GTSNPN and SVGIG. Relative to germline, V is 3 bases shorter and J is 14 bases shorter, with 11 bases between their ends. Sequences were obtained from naive CD4+ T cells sorted from blood. The meaning of the sample's cell subset or site label: CD45RA+ positively selected. This chain is built from TRBV30 and TRBJ1-6, with no confident D gene call. The receptor's source is a young man in good health. Here the CDR3 is given as CAWSSDRSLHF. The DNA reads as follows: TGTGCCTGGAGCTCAGATAGGTCCCTCCACTTT.